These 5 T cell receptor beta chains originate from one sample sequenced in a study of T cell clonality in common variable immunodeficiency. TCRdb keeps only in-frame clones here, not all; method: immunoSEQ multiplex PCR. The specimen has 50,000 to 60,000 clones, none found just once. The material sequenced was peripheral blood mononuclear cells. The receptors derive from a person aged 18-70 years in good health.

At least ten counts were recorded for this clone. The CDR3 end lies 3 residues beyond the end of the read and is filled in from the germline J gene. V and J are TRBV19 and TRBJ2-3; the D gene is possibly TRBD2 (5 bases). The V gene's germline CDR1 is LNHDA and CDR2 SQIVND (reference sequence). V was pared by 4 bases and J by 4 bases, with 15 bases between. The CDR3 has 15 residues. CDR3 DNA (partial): TGTGCCAGTAGTAAACAAGCGGCGAGGTCAGATACG. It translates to CASSKQAARSDT. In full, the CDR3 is CASSKQAARSDTQYF.

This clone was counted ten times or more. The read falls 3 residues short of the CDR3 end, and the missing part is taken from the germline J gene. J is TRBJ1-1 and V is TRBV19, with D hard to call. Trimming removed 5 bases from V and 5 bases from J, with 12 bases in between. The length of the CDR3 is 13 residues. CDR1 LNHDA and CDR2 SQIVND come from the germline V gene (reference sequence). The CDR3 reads CASSAASGTEAFF. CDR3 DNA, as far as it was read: TGTGCCAGTAGTGCGGCCTCGGGGACTGAA.

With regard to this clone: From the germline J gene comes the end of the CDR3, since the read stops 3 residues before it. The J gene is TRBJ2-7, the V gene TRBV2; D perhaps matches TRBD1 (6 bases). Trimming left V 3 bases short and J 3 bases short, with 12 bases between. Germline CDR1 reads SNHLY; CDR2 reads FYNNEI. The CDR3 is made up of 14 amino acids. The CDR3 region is CASSDHRVNYEQYF. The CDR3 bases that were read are TGTGCCAGCAGTGACCACAGGGTGAACTACGAG.

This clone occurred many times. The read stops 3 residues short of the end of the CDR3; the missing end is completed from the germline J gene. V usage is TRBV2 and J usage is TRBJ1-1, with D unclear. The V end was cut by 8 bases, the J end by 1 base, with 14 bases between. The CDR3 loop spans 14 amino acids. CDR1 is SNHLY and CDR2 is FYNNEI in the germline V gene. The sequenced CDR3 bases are TGTGCCAGCGTTTCCAAGATCAGGAACACTGAA. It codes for CASVSKIRNTE. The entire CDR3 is CASVSKIRNTEAFF. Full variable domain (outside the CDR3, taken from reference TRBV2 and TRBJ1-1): EPEVTQTPSHQVTQMGQEVILRCVPISNHLYFYWYRQILGQKVEFLVSFYNNEISEKSEIFDDQFSVERPDGSNFTLKIRSTKLEDSAMYFCASVSKIRNTEAFFGQGTRLTVV.

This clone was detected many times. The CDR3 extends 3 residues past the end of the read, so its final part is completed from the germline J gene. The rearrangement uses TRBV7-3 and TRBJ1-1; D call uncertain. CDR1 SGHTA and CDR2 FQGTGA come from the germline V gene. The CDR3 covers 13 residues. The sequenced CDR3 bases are TGTGCCAGCAGCTTAACAGGGTTATCTGGA. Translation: CASSLTGLSG. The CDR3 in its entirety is CASSLTGLSGAFF.